The clone carrying this T cell receptor (beta chain) was recorded a few times. Cryopreserved PBMCs yielded approximately 2 micrograms of genomic DNA for TCR beta libraries. This sample is part of a study of cytotoxic CD8 clonotypes in ibrutinib-treated CLL. Turning to the study itself: Partial response occurred in approximately 24 patients and complete response in 2; at median approximately 65 months, around 14 remained remitted and about twelve progressed. Specimens for response were gathered following a median around a year of therapy, spanning 6 to 36.

Clones were sequenced by immunoSEQ multiplex PCR, and TCRdb holds only the in-frame ones, with some missing. The sample includes approximately 35,000 clones, 71% of them seen just once. The CDR3 sequence is 14 residues long. Germline V gives CDR1 SGHDT, CDR2 YYEEEE. The trim removed 0 bases at V and 5 bases at J, leaving 4 bases unmatched. Material: PBMCs, obtained at disease progression, from a patient treated with ibrutinib. The clonotype comes from a human donor with chronic lymphocytic leukemia. This chain joins TRBV5-6 and TRBJ2-5; 7 nucleotides line up with TRBD1. Written as DNA, the CDR3 is TGTGCCAGCAGCTTGGAGGGGGCGGGTGAGACCCAGTACTTC. It specifies CASSLEGAGETQYF.